This T cell receptor (beta chain) was identified in a study of shared clonotypes between healthy human individuals. The assay was immunoSEQ multiplex PCR, and TCRdb's table has in-frame clones only and misses some. Seen here are 2 million to 3 million clones, 93% observed once, and the top ten hold about 0.34%. Findings of the study overall: Roughly 5% of naive CD4 clonotypes were shared across a handful of donors.

This clone was found once. Antigen: not known. HIV-negative, healthy adults without recent acute infections or vaccinations were the donors. The sequencing sample was made of naive CD4+ T cells from PBMCs. The subset was: CD45RA+ positively selected. This receptor was obtained from a man aged 18 to 35 in good health. Some clones in this sample may be carry-over from other donors' samples.

The CDR3 DNA reads TGTGCCAGCTACTCGGGACAGAAACTCTACGAGCAGTACTTC. Amino acids: CASYSGQKLYEQYF. The rearrangement joins TRBV6-1 to TRBJ2-7; 7 bases fit TRBD1. Unmatched junction bases numbered 10, after V lost 8 bases and J lost 3 bases. The V gene's germline CDR1 is MNHNS and CDR2 SASEGT. The CDR3 consists of 14 residues.